This T cell receptor (beta chain) is drawn from a study of cytotoxic CD8 clonotypes in ibrutinib-treated CLL. Study observations and caveats: T-cell clonality at baseline went above that of age-matched healthy donors and rose and fell with circulating CD8+ T-cell counts. Among the clonotypes, public ones were uncommon and contracted or held stable on treatment. Sustained-remission and progressing patients' sampling times differed. The study found clonality rose at ibrutinib response, then fell toward baseline at progression.

Profiling relied on immunoSEQ multiplex PCR, and the TCRdb table lists in-frame clones only, not all of them. The table has some 150,000 clones, about 80% seen once. The CDR3 runs 13 residues. Germline-derived CDR1 and CDR2 are SGHRS and YFSETQ. Trimming pared 1 base from V and 1 base from J, leaving 6 bases between. Note on this clone: Its antigen is not known.

The sample was PBMCs, taken after 12 months of ibrutinib treatment. The source is a human donor with chronic lymphocytic leukemia. V usage is TRBV5-1 and J usage is TRBJ2-7, with D unclear. The CDR3 DNA is TGCGCCAGCAGCTTGCGGGTGTCCTACGAGCAGTACTTC. Translating it yields CASSLRVSYEQYF.